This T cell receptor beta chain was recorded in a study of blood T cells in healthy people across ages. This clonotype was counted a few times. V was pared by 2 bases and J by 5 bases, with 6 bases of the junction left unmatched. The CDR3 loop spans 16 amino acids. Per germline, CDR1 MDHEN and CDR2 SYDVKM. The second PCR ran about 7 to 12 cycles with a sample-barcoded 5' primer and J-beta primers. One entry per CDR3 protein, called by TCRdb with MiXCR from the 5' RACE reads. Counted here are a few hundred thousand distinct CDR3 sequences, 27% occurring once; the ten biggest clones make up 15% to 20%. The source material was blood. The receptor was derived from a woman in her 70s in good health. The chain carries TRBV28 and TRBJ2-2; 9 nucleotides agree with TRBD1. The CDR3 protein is CASSLTGGDSTGELFF. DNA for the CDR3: TGTGCCAGCAGTTTAACAGGGGGCGATTCGACCGGGGAGCTGTTTTTT.